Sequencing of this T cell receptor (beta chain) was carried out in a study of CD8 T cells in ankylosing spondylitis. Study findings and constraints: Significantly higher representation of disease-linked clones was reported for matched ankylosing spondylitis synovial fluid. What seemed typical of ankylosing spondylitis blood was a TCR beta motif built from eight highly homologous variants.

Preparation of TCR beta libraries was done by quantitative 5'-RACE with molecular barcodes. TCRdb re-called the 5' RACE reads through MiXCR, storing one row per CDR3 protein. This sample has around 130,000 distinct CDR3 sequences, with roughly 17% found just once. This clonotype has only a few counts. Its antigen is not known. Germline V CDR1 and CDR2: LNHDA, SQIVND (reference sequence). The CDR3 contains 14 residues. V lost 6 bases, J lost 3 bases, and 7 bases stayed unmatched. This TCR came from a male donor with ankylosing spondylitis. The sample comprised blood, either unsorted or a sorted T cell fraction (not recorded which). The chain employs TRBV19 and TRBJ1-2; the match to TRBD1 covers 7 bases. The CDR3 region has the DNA TGTGCCAGTAGGTCTACAGGGGTTTACTATGGCTACACCTTC. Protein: CASRSTGVYYGYTF. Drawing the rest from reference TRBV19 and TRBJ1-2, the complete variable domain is DGGITQSPKYLFRKEGQNVTLSCEQNLNHDAMYWYRQDPGQGLRLIYYSQIVNDFQKGDIAEGYSVSREKKESFPLTVTSAQKNPTAFYLCASRSTGVYYGYTFGSGTRLTVV.